These 28 T cell receptor beta chains came from one sample sequenced in a study of CD8 T cells in ankylosing spondylitis. TCRdb processed the 5' RACE reads anew with MiXCR; each CDR3 protein has one entry. The repertoire has under 450,000 distinct CDR3 sequences, approximately 20% of them found once; the top ten carry around 13%. The specimen sequenced was blood, either unsorted or a sorted T cell fraction (not recorded which). All receptors derive from a male donor with ankylosing spondylitis or in good health (not recorded which).

The chain couples TRBV7-9 to TRBJ2-5; 10 nucleotides line up with TRBD1. Germline CDR1 SEHNR, CDR2 FQNEAQ (reference sequence). The CDR3 runs 15 residues. Germline trimming cut 5 bases from V and 5 bases from J; bases unmatched to any gene: 8. CDR3 bases: TGTGCCAGCAGCACCGGACAGGGGGAAAGGGAGACCCAGTACTTC. This sequence encodes CASSTGQGERETQYF. Based on the CDR3 plus reference TRBV7-9 and TRBJ2-5, the full variable domain is DTGVSQNPRHKITKRGQNVTFRCDPISEHNRLYWYRQTLGQGPEFLTYFQNEAQLEKSRLLSDRFSAERPKGSFSTLEIQRTEQGDSAMYLCASSTGQGERETQYFGPGTRLLVL.

CDR3 nucleotide sequence: TGCGCCAGCAGCGGGGGGACAGGGAGCTACGAGCAGTACTTC. Translating it yields CASSGGTGSYEQYF. V and J are TRBV5-1 and TRBJ2-7; 9 bases are shared with TRBD1. This CDR3 is built from 14 residues. CDR1 and CDR2 (germline): SGHRS, YFSETQ. Trimming cost V 4 bases and J 3 bases; bases outside gene matches: 5.

This clonotype was detected only a few times. CDR3 bases: TGTGCCAGCAGCTTAGGGTCCGGGGACACTGAAGCTTTCTTT. As protein: CASSLGSGDTEAFF. The chain uses TRBV7-9 and TRBJ1-1; D uncertain. CDR3 length equals 14 residues. In germline, CDR1 is SEHNR, CDR2 FQNEAQ (reference sequence). Trimming took off 1 base at V and 3 bases at J, with 9 bases between the two ends. The full variable domain, with the rest looked up from reference TRBV7-9 and TRBJ1-1, is DTGVSQNPRHKITKRGQNVTFRCDPISEHNRLYWYRQTLGQGPEFLTYFQNEAQLEKSRLLSDRFSAERPKGSFSTLEIQRTEQGDSAMYLCASSLGSGDTEAFFGQGTRLTVV.

This clonotype appeared a few times. The V call is TRBV29-1, the J call TRBJ2-7; D unresolved. V was clipped by 0 bases and J by 2 bases, with 11 bases between them. The CDR3 is 14 amino acids. CDR1 and CDR2 from the germline V gene are SQVTM and ANQGSEA. CDR3: CSVEDRGSTYEQYF. The CDR3 region has the DNA TGCAGCGTTGAAGATCGTGGGTCAACCTACGAGCAGTACTTC.

The V gene is TRBV6-1, the J gene TRBJ2-7; D uncertain. Germline CDR1 is MNHNS and CDR2 is SASEGT. There are 15 residues in the CDR3. V was clipped by 1 base and J by 0 bases, with 10 bases between them. CDR3 sequence: CASSEGQWSSYEQYF. The CDR3 DNA follows: TGTGCCAGCAGTGAAGGCCAGTGGAGCTCCTACGAGCAGTACTTC.

The chain carries TRBV5-1 and TRBJ2-1; no firm D call. CDR3 size: 15 residues. The V and J ends lost 2 bases and 8 bases respectively, with 17 bases between them. Germline values: CDR1 SGHRS, CDR2 YFSETQ. CDR3 sequence: CASSFGQARWDEQFF. CDR3 bases: TGCGCCAGCAGCTTCGGCCAGGCCAGATGGGATGAGCAGTTCTTC. The variable domain in full, with the rest retrieved from reference TRBV5-1 and TRBJ2-1, is KAGVTQTPRYLIKTRGQQVTLSCSPISGHRSVSWYQQTPGQGLQFLFEYFSETQRNKGNFPGRFSGRQFSNSRSEMNVSTLELGDSALYLCASSFGQARWDEQFFGPGTRLTVL.

The rearrangement links TRBV12-3 or TRBV12-4 to TRBJ2-5; tentatively, D is TRBD2 (5 bases). CDR3 length equals 14 residues. V was shortened by 7 bases and J by 2 bases, with 14 bases between the two germline ends. CDR3 nucleotides: TGTGCCAGCAAACCCGGACTCGAACAAGAGACCCAGTACTTC. Amino acid sequence: CASKPGLEQETQYF.

This clonotype was found a few times. The chain employs TRBV9 and TRBJ2-3; the D gene is possibly TRBD2 (6 bases). The V end lost 4 bases, the J end lost 5 bases, and 26 bases lay between the germline ends. CDR1 and CDR2 from the germline V gene are SGDLS and YYNGEE. The CDR3 extends over 18 amino acids. CDR3 DNA sequence: TGTGCCAGCAGCACACCCGGGGGAACAGGTCAGCACTTAGATACGCAGTATTTT. Protein sequence: CASSTPGGTGQHLDTQYF.

This clonotype was picked up a small number of times. The chain couples TRBV20-1 to TRBJ2-5; 8 bases are a match to TRBD1. With 0 bases clipped from V and 1 base from J, the junction kept 4 bases outside the gene matches. Per the germline V gene, CDR1 is DFQATT and CDR2 is SNEGSKA (reference sequence). This CDR3 is 15 amino acids long. The CDR3 sequence: CSARDPDRVQETQYF. The CDR3 DNA reads TGCAGTGCTAGAGATCCGGACAGGGTCCAAGAGACCCAGTACTTC.

The rearrangement links TRBV11-2 to TRBJ2-2; D is unresolved. Trimming took off 1 base at V and 4 bases at J, with 10 bases between the two ends. The CDR3 runs to 15 residues. CDR1 is SGHAT and CDR2 is FQNNGV in the germline V gene. CDR3: CASSLGFDPTGELFF. The CDR3 region has the DNA TGTGCCAGCAGCTTAGGCTTCGATCCCACCGGGGAGCTGTTTTTT.

The chain employs TRBV13 and TRBJ2-1, with 10 bases matching TRBD1. The CDR3 totals 18 residues. The germline gives CDR1 PRHDT, CDR2 FYEKMQ (reference sequence). The trim removed 1 base at V and 7 bases at J, leaving 13 bases unmatched. This chain's CDR3 is CASSLELTDRGFLNEQFF. The CDR3 nucleotides read TGTGCCAGCAGCTTAGAGCTAACGGACAGGGGGTTTCTAAATGAGCAGTTCTTC. Using reference TRBV13 and TRBJ2-1 for the parts outside the CDR3, the full variable domain is AAGVIQSPRHLIKEKRETATLKCYPIPRHDTVYWYQQGPGQDPQFLISFYEKMQSDKGSIPDRFSAQQFSDYHSELNMSSLELGDSALYFCASSLELTDRGFLNEQFFGPGTRLTVL.

This chain uses TRBV7-9 with TRBJ2-4; D unclear. Per the germline V gene, CDR1 is SEHNR and CDR2 is FQNEAQ (reference sequence). Trimming removed 1 base from V and 2 bases from J, with 9 bases in between. The CDR3 has 15 residues. As DNA, the CDR3 is TGTGCCAGCAGCTTAGGTTGGGCTACCAAAAACATTCAGTACTTC. Translation gives CASSLGWATKNIQYF. Full variable domain (remainder filled in from reference TRBV7-9 and TRBJ2-4): DTGVSQNPRHKITKRGQNVTFRCDPISEHNRLYWYRQTLGQGPEFLTYFQNEAQLEKSRLLSDRFSAERPKGSFSTLEIQRTEQGDSAMYLCASSLGWATKNIQYFGAGTRLSVL.

This clonotype has a handful of counts. This rearrangement joins TRBV4-1 to TRBJ2-6; D not certain. In germline, CDR1 is MGHRA, CDR2 YSYEKL. Trimming removed 1 base from V and 2 bases from J, with 15 bases in between. The length of the CDR3 is 18 residues. CDR3 sequence (DNA): TGCGCCAGCAGCCAAGCTGCGAATCAGCTCACTGGGGCCAACGTCCTGACTTTC. Residues: CASSQAANQLTGANVLTF.

The CDR3 bases are TGTGCCAGCAGCTTATTTCCTCAGGGCGAAACGGGGACAGATACGCAGTATTTT. Protein product: CASSLFPQGETGTDTQYF. J is TRBJ2-3 and V is TRBV11-2; D may correspond to TRBD1 or TRBD2 (5 bases each). The CDR3 is 18 residues long. Trimming stripped 2 bases from V and 3 bases from J, with 21 bases between. Germline V gene lookup returns CDR1 SGHAT and CDR2 FQNNGV.

This clonotype came up many times. J is TRBJ2-1 and V is TRBV7-9; 9 nucleotides agree with TRBD1. With 3 bases clipped from V and 0 bases from J, the junction kept 0 bases outside the gene matches. Germline CDR1 SEHNR, CDR2 FQNEAQ (reference sequence). The CDR3 has 15 residues. In nucleotides, the CDR3 is TGTGCCAGCAGCTTGGGACAGGGCTCCTACAATGAGCAGTTCTTC. Translation: CASSLGQGSYNEQFF.

The chain is built from TRBV6-5 and TRBJ2-7; no reliable D call. Trimming took 0 bases from V and 2 from J, leaving 8 bases between them. From germline, CDR1 is MNHEY and CDR2 SVGAGI. There are 14 residues in the CDR3. This CDR3 is CASSYSMPAYEQYF. The CDR3 region has the DNA TGTGCCAGCAGTTACTCGATGCCAGCCTACGAGCAGTACTTC.

The chain links TRBV3-1 to TRBJ1-2; 8 nucleotides match TRBD1. V lost 1 base to trimming and J lost 10 bases; unmatched junction nucleotides: 11. The CDR3 has 15 amino acids. CDR1 is LGHDT and CDR2 is YNNKEL in the germline V gene (reference sequence). The CDR3 sequence is CASSQVLQGASDYTF. The CDR3 nucleotides are TGTGCCAGCAGCCAAGTCCTTCAGGGGGCAAGCGACTACACCTTC.

The chain employs TRBV29-1 and TRBJ2-7; no clear D. The germline V gene encodes CDR1 SQVTM and CDR2 ANQGSEA. The V gene lost 3 bases and the J gene lost 0 bases, with 9 bases spanning the gap. The CDR3 is 13 residues long. The CDR3: CSVESASSYEQYF. CDR3 DNA: TGCAGCGTTGAGTCAGCGAGCTCCTACGAGCAGTACTTC.

Only a few counts were recorded for this clonotype. The V and J genes are TRBV7-6 and TRBJ2-1; a possible D gene is TRBD1 (6 bases). The CDR3 has 15 residues. The V and J ends lost 1 base and 5 bases respectively, with 12 bases between them. Per germline, CDR1 SGHVS and CDR2 FNYEAQ. The CDR3 DNA sequence: TGTGCCAGCAGCTTAGTCTGGGGGCGGCACAATGAGCAGTTCTTC. Translated, it gives CASSLVWGRHNEQFF.

This clonotype turned up a few times. The chain links TRBV12-5 to TRBJ2-1; the D is unclear. Germline V gene lookup returns CDR1 LGHNT and CDR2 FRNRAP. Trimming left V 0 bases short and J 1 base short, with 10 bases between. CDR3 size: 16 residues. CDR3 nucleotides: TGTGCTAGTGGTTTGGTACCCGGACCTTCCTACAATGAGCAGTTCTTC. Its protein product is CASGLVPGPSYNEQFF.

This clonotype was seen more than once but under ten times. The J gene is TRBJ1-5, the V gene TRBV6-1; D is ambiguous. This CDR3 has 15 residues. Germline V gene data show CDR1 as MNHNS and CDR2 as SASEGT. V was clipped by 7 bases and J by 0 bases, with 13 bases between them. CDR3: CASTTGEVSNQPQHF. The CDR3 DNA reads as TGTGCCAGCACCACTGGGGAGGTTAGCAATCAGCCCCAGCATTTT.

The sample holds many counts of this clonotype. The chain has TRBV29-1 and TRBJ1-2; weak D call: TRBD1 (5 bases). The length of the CDR3 is 12 residues. Trimming removed 7 bases at V and 4 bases at J, with 13 bases between. The germline CDR1 and CDR2 sequences are SQVTM and ANQGSEA. This CDR3 reads CSDLTAGYGYTF. CDR3 nucleotide sequence: TGCAGCGACCTGACAGCGGGCTATGGCTACACCTTC.

This rearrangement joins TRBV29-1 to TRBJ2-2; a possible D gene is TRBD1 (6 bases). The germline gives CDR1 SQVTM, CDR2 ANQGSEA. The CDR3 loop spans 12 amino acids. Between the trimmed V and J ends, which lost 3 bases and 6 bases, there was a span of 8 bases. DNA for the CDR3: TGCAGCGTTGAGTGGGGGCCCGGGGAGCTGTTTTTT. Its protein product is CSVEWGPGELFF.

This clonotype was counted only a few times. This chain joins TRBV6-2 or TRBV6-3 and TRBJ2-7; D remains ambiguous. Germline V CDR1 and CDR2: MNHEY, SVGEGT. The CDR3 is 15 amino acids. Trimming removed 3 bases at V and 0 bases at J, with 12 bases between. CDR3: CASSYPLISSYEQYF. CDR3 DNA sequence: TGTGCCAGCAGTTATCCTCTAATAAGCTCCTACGAGCAGTACTTC.

The chain links TRBV5-1 to TRBJ2-5, with 12 bases that match TRBD2. The trim removed 1 base at V and 1 base at J, leaving 11 bases unmatched. This CDR3 is built from 19 residues. Germline V gives CDR1 SGHRS, CDR2 YFSETQ. The CDR3 here is CASSLNSGTSGGTQETQYF. CDR3 DNA: TGCGCCAGCAGCTTGAACTCGGGAACTAGCGGGGGGACCCAAGAGACCCAGTACTTC.

J is TRBJ1-4 and V is TRBV7-9; D is ambiguous. The CDR3 length is 15 residues. The germline gives CDR1 SEHNR, CDR2 FQNEAQ (reference sequence). The V and J ends lost 4 bases and 7 bases respectively, with 16 bases between them. The CDR3 spells CASSSNSKEGEKLFF. Here the CDR3 DNA reads TGTGCCAGCAGCTCCAACAGTAAAGAGGGTGAAAAACTGTTTTTT.

The rearrangement joins TRBV12-3 or TRBV12-4 to TRBJ1-3; D not certain. The CDR3 loop spans 14 amino acids. Trimming pared 3 bases from V and 2 bases from J, leaving 8 bases between. The CDR3 region is CASSFSGAGNTIYF. CDR3 in DNA: TGTGCCAGCAGTTTCTCCGGGGCTGGAAACACCATATATTTT.

In its sample, this clonotype was seen a few times. V and J are TRBV7-6 and TRBJ1-5, with 8 bases identical to TRBD1. The CDR3 totals 13 residues. Per germline, CDR1 SGHVS and CDR2 FNYEAQ. V shed 2 bases and J 7 bases; nucleotides not matched to a gene: 1. The CDR3 nucleotides are TGTGCCAGCAGCTTAACAGGGGGGCAGCCCCAGCATTTT. This sequence encodes CASSLTGGQPQHF. The full variable domain, rest sourced from reference TRBV7-6 and TRBJ1-5, is GAGVSQSPRYKVTKRGQDVALRCDPISGHVSLYWYRQALGQGPEFLTYFNYEAQQDKSGLPNDRFSAERPEGSISTLTIQRTEQRDSAMYRCASSLTGGQPQHFGDGTRLSIL.